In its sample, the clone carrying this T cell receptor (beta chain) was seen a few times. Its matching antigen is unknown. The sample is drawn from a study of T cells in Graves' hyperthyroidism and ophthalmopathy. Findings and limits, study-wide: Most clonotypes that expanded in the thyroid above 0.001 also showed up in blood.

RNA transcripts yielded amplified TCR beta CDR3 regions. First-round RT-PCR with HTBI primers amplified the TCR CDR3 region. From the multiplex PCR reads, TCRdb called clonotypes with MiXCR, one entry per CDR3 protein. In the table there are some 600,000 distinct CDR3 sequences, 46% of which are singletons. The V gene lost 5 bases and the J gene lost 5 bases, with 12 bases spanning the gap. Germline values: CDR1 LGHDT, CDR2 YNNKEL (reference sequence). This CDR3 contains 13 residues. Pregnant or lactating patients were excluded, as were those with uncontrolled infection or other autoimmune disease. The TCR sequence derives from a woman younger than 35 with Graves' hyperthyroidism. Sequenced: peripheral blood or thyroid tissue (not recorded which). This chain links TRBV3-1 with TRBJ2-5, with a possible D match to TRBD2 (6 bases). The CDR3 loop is CASSDSEGETQYF. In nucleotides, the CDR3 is TGTGCCAGCAGCGATTCGGAGGGGGAGACCCAGTACTTC.